One sample yielded the 24 T cell receptor beta chains listed below, sequenced in a study of molecular identifiers for immune sequencing clone quantification. TCRdb independently ran MiXCR on the PCR reads; one entry per CDR3 protein. The data hold about 36,000 distinct CDR3 sequences, with approximately 17% observed a single time. Sequenced: naive CD8+ T cells from blood, with Jurkat cell RNA spiked in. Sample subset: FACS-sorted CD8+CD4-CCR7+CD45RA+ naive T cells. All receptors come from a human donor in good health. Some libraries in this study had Jurkat cell RNA spiked in.

This clonotype was seen many times. The V call is TRBV11-2, the J call TRBJ2-3, with no clear D. Germline assignment: CDR1 SGHAT and CDR2 FQNNGV. This CDR3 has 13 residues. Between the trimmed V and J ends, which lost 2 bases and 5 bases, there was a span of 8 bases. Here the CDR3 reads CASSLNSGDTQYF. The CDR3 DNA sequence: TGTGCCAGCAGCTTAAATTCAGGAGATACGCAGTATTTT.

This clonotype occurred many times. The rearrangement links TRBV28 to TRBJ2-3, with 9 nucleotides matching TRBD2. The germline V gene has CDR1 MDHEN and CDR2 SYDVKM. Trimming removed 3 bases from V and 2 bases from J; junction bases left unmatched: 6. The CDR3 sequence is 16 residues long. The CDR3 coding sequence is TGTGCCAGCAGTTTTGGTCTAGCGGGAAACACAGATACGCAGTATTTT. It encodes CASSFGLAGNTDTQYF.

This clonotype was observed at least ten times. The CDR3 sequence: CASSEQTATNEKLFF. The CDR3 coding sequence is TGTGCCAGCAGTGAACAGACTGCAACTAATGAAAAACTGTTTTTT. This rearrangement joins TRBV2 to TRBJ1-4; D gene ambiguous. CDR3 length: 15 amino acids. Germline V gives CDR1 SNHLY, CDR2 FYNNEI. Trimming stripped 2 bases from V and 0 bases from J, with 7 bases between.

Only a few counts were recorded for this clonotype. V is TRBV9 and J is TRBJ2-1; D not certain. Trimming removed 0 bases at V and 3 bases at J, with 10 bases between. Germline CDR1 is SGDLS and CDR2 is YYNGEE. The CDR3 sequence is 15 residues long. CDR3 sequence (DNA): TGTGCCAGCAGCGTAGCAGCTGAAAACTACAATGAGCAGTTCTTC. It codes for CASSVAAENYNEQFF.

Many counts were recorded for this clonotype. The chain links TRBV20-1 to TRBJ1-2; 8 positions agree with TRBD1. CDR1 is DFQATT and CDR2 is SNEGSKA in the germline V gene (reference sequence). The CDR3 is 12 amino acids. Germline trimming cut 5 bases from V and 6 bases from J; bases unmatched to any gene: 5. The CDR3 nucleotides read TGCAGTGCTCGGACAGGGAACAATGGCTACACCTTC. This sequence encodes CSARTGNNGYTF.

The chain joins TRBV20-1 to TRBJ2-3, with D possibly TRBD1 on 5 matching bases. Trimming shortened V by 6 bases and J by 4 bases, and 20 bases separated the two germline ends. This CDR3 comprises 15 residues. Germline V gene sequence: CDR1 DFQATT, CDR2 SNEGSKA (reference sequence). This chain's CDR3 is CSANKMGQGPDTQYF. The DNA of the CDR3 is TGCAGTGCAAATAAGATGGGTCAGGGCCCAGATACGCAGTATTTT.

In this sample, this clonotype turned up many times. The V and J genes are TRBV4-3 and TRBJ2-4; TRBD1 agrees at 8 bases. V gave up 1 base and J gave up 7 bases; unmatched junction bases: 9. The CDR3 runs to 16 residues. Germline V gives CDR1 LGHNA, CDR2 YSLEER. The CDR3 protein is CASSQVRGRGPNIQYF. The CDR3 nucleotides are TGCGCCAGCAGCCAAGTTCGAGGCAGGGGGCCCAACATTCAGTACTTC.

This clonotype was recorded many times. This chain connects TRBV9 to TRBJ1-5; unclear D gene. The CDR3 sequence is 15 residues long. V was clipped by 4 bases and J by 0 bases, with 11 bases between them. The germline V gene encodes CDR1 SGDLS and CDR2 YYNGEE. The CDR3 loop is CASSSEGFSNQPQHF. CDR3 in DNA: TGTGCCAGCAGCTCAGAGGGATTTAGCAATCAGCCCCAGCATTTT.

This clonotype was recorded at least ten times. The gene calls are TRBV6-5 and TRBJ2-2, with TRBD2 matching 7 bases. J gave up 1 base and V 2 bases, and 4 bases lay outside the gene matches. The CDR3 consists of 16 residues. Germline loops: CDR1 MNHEY, CDR2 SVGAGI. The DNA for the CDR3 is TGTGCCAGCAGTTACCGCCTAGCGGAGAACACCGGGGAGCTGTTTTTT. Its protein product is CASSYRLAENTGELFF.

Many counts were recorded for this clonotype. V usage is TRBV10-1 and J usage is TRBJ2-2; 9 bases match TRBD2. The CDR3 is 17 residues long. The trim removed 5 bases at V and 5 bases at J, leaving 12 bases unmatched. Germline V CDR1 and CDR2: WNHNN, SYGVQD (reference sequence). This CDR3 reads CASSPGLAGGLTGELFF. DNA for the CDR3: TGCGCCAGCAGTCCGGGACTAGCAGGGGGTTTAACCGGGGAGCTGTTTTTT.

This rearrangement joins TRBV3-1 to TRBJ2-7; D is ambiguous. Deletions cut 4 bases from V and 3 bases from J, with 10 bases between. Germline CDR1 and CDR2: LGHDT and YNNKEL (reference sequence). This CDR3 is 13 amino acids long. CDR3 in amino acids: CASSPPTNYEQYF. The CDR3 DNA reads as TGTGCCAGCAGCCCCCCTACAAACTACGAGCAGTACTTC.

This sequence joins TRBV7-8 and TRBJ2-7; 8 bases agree with TRBD2. Per the germline V gene, CDR1 is SGHVS and CDR2 is FQNEAQ. This CDR3 has 19 residues. V was pared by 1 base and J by 2 bases, with 16 bases of the junction left unmatched. The DNA for the CDR3 is TGTGCCAGCAGCTTAGAGGGGGGTGGAGCGGGAGTGGGTACCTACGAGCAGTACTTC. Translated: CASSLEGGGAGVGTYEQYF. The full variable domain, in which reference TRBV7-8 and TRBJ2-7 provide the parts outside the CDR3, is GAGVSQSPRYKVAKRGQDVALRCDPISGHVSLFWYQQALGQGPEFLTYFQNEAQLDKSGLPSDRFFAERPEGSVSTLKIQRTQQEDSAVYLCASSLEGGGAGVGTYEQYFGPGTRLTVT.

This clonotype was found a few times. V gene TRBV7-9 combines with J gene TRBJ1-4, with 9 positions matching TRBD1. Trimming cost V 4 bases and J 0 bases; bases outside gene matches: 3. In germline, CDR1 is SEHNR, CDR2 FQNEAQ (reference sequence). CDR3 size: 16 residues. The CDR3 here is CASSSRTGATNEKLFF. The CDR3 coding sequence is TGTGCCAGCAGCTCCCGGACAGGGGCAACTAATGAAAAACTGTTTTTT.

Comment on this clonotype: This could be a read error, since a much larger clone is one nucleotide away. DNA for the CDR3: TGTGCCAGCAGAGGACAGTACACAGATACGCAGCATTTT. Its protein is CASRGQYTDTQHF. This chain links TRBV5-6 with TRBJ2-3, with D perhaps TRBD1 (6 bases). With the DNA end fitting TRBJ1-5 better, the J assignment may be wrong. The CDR3 consists of 13 residues. Per the germline V gene, CDR1 is SGHDT and CDR2 is YYEEEE.

A few counts support this clonotype. Being one base from a much bigger clone, this may be a read error. The chain employs TRBV6-2 or TRBV6-3 and TRBJ1-5, with 7 nucleotides matching TRBD1. The J call may not be correct, given that the DNA end is closer to TRBJ2-3. This CDR3 is built from 19 residues. CDR1 is MNHEY and CDR2 is SVGEGT in the germline V gene. The CDR3 nucleotides read TGTGCCAGCAGTTACTCCAGGGGGACGGCCACTTATAGCAATCAGCCCCAGTATTTT. Encoded protein: CASSYSRGTATYSNQPQYF.

A word on this clonotype: A read error may explain this, as a much larger clone is one base away. The chain joins TRBV29-1 to TRBJ2-7; possible D gene TRBD2, 5 bases. Per the germline V gene, CDR1 is SQVTM and CDR2 is ANQGSEA. The ends were cut back, 4 bases at V and 1 base at J, with 17 bases in the middle. CDR3 size: 15 residues. CDR3 sequence (DNA): TGCAGCGTTGGATCCTTAGCGAGTACATCCTACGAGCAGTACTTC. It codes for CSVGSLASTSYEQYF.

J is TRBJ2-7 and V is TRBV20-1, with 9 nucleotides matching TRBD2. Germline values: CDR1 DFQATT, CDR2 SNEGSKA (reference sequence). This CDR3 comprises 15 residues. Trimming cost V 6 bases and J 3 bases; bases outside gene matches: 12. The CDR3 sequence: CSATGTSRLYYEQYF. In DNA form, the CDR3 reads TGCAGTGCGACCGGGACTAGCAGACTGTACTACGAGCAGTACTTC.

In this sample, this clonotype turned up many times. This chain uses TRBV13 with TRBJ1-3; TRBD1 agrees at 10 bases. The V and J ends lost 3 bases and 4 bases, in that order; junction bases with no gene match: 6. This CDR3 is built from 16 residues. The V gene's germline CDR1 is PRHDT and CDR2 FYEKMQ (reference sequence). This CDR3 reads CASSFRTGGPGNTIYF. CDR3 coding DNA: TGTGCCAGCAGCTTTCGGACAGGGGGTCCCGGAAACACCATATATTTT.

This clonotype was picked up a small number of times. The V gene is TRBV7-3, the J gene TRBJ2-1; 8 bases agree with TRBD2. V lost 5 bases and J lost 4; bases outside the gene matches: 4. Per the germline V gene, CDR1 is SGHTA and CDR2 is FQGTGA. The CDR3 has 14 amino acids. CDR3 loop: CASSTSGGYNEQFF. CDR3 nucleotide sequence: TGTGCCAGCAGCACAAGCGGGGGTTACAATGAGCAGTTCTTC.

This clonotype came up many times. This chain uses TRBV13 with TRBJ2-7; D call uncertain. CDR1 is PRHDT and CDR2 is FYEKMQ in the germline V gene (reference sequence). CDR3 length: 13 residues. The V and J ends lost 5 bases and 5 bases respectively, with 13 bases between them. The CDR3 here is CASSAGPPDEQYF. The CDR3 DNA sequence: TGTGCCAGCAGCGCAGGTCCCCCGGACGAGCAGTACTTC.

This clonotype was counted many times. The V and J genes are TRBV7-2 and TRBJ2-7, with 10 bases identical to TRBD2. Germline V lookup: CDR1 SGHTA, CDR2 FQGNSA. This CDR3 has 15 residues. Losses at the gene ends were 4 bases for V and 4 bases for J; bases not matched to a gene: 7. For the CDR3, the DNA is TGTGCCAGCAGCTACTCAGCGGGAGGGCCGTACGAGCAGTACTTC. Protein: CASSYSAGGPYEQYF.

This clonotype was seen repeatedly, ten times or more. This CDR3 is CASSPPGGATTGELFF. The CDR3, as DNA: TGTGCCAGCAGCCCACCGGGGGGGGCGACCACCGGGGAGCTGTTTTTT. The V call is TRBV28, the J call TRBJ2-2; 8 nucleotides agree with TRBD2. This CDR3 comprises 16 residues. CDR1 MDHEN and CDR2 SYDVKM come from the germline V gene. The ends lost 6 bases at V and 4 bases at J; junction bases unmatched: 10.

This CDR3 is CASSPGMQETQYF. As DNA, the CDR3 is TGTGCCAGCAGCCCCGGGATGCAAGAGACCCAGTACTTC. The chain combines TRBV7-9 with TRBJ2-5; a weak D match, TRBD2 (5 bases). Germline assignment: CDR1 SEHNR and CDR2 FQNEAQ (reference sequence). The CDR3 is made up of 13 amino acids. V lost 5 bases, J lost 2 bases, and 9 bases lay in between.

V and J are TRBV13 and TRBJ2-3; no clear D. The CDR3 sequence is 11 residues long. Germline-derived CDR1 and CDR2 are PRHDT and FYEKMQ (reference sequence). V lost 3 bases to trimming and J lost 4 bases, with 2 bases between them. CDR3 sequence (DNA): TGTGCCAGCAGCTTGTCAGATACGCAGTATTTT. As protein: CASSLSDTQYF.